The T cell receptor (beta chain) under discussion was sequenced for a study of shared clonotypes between healthy human individuals (TCRdb year 2020). Looking at the study overall: The cohort included three men and a couple of women between 18 and 49 years of age. For each donor, CD4 naive and CD4 memory were each run on three plates, CD8 naive on two plates, and CD8 memory on one plate. Blood TCR repertoires of 5 or 6 healthy adults were deeply sequenced to estimate repertoire size and the extent of clonotype sharing between individuals. To increase sequencing depth and limit assay-specific biases, different laboratories used diverse techniques to prepare libraries and sequence TCR repertoires. Each donor's leukapheresis produced roughly between roughly 0.9 and 8.9 billion PBMCs. Overall study results and their limits: Rarefaction of sorted-subset datasets indicated incomplete sequencing despite the large sequencing depth. Clonotypes shared by all four sorted-subset donors showed higher generation probabilities than non-shared clonotypes. The small number of donors limited the genetic and exposure-history diversity represented. Only blood was sampled, and tissue TCR repertoires likely differ from those in blood. Based on pairwise subsampling, the degree of clonotype sharing among donors was expected to be affected by sequencing depth. When a handful of donors were compared, the shared fraction of clonotypes was about 5.5% for naive CD4, approximately 3.3% for naive CD8, 2.3% for memory CD4, and around 0.37% for memory CD8. Naive subsets generally had larger estimated clonotype richness than memory subsets did.

Trimmed from V: 10 bases; trimmed from J: 2 bases; junction bases lacking a gene match: 5. Inclusive of the bounding cysteine and phenylalanine, the CDR3 is 12 residues long. Of the read, only the CDR3 DNA is kept; its 36 bases are in frame from base 1. From a lookup of the germline V gene (reference sequence), CDR1 and CDR2 are LNHDA and SQIVND. Comment on this clone: The clone's antigen remains unknown. No per-base quality is available; no much larger clone lies one base away.

Using the deep immunoSEQ assay, multiplex PCR amplified TCR CDR3 regions from genomic DNA. Extracted genomic DNA from each cell subset was distributed evenly across all wells of several immunoSEQ 96-well plates, and each plate was treated as a replicate. For sorted subsets, about 200 ng genomic DNA, equal to about 30,000 T cell genomes, was loaded into each replicate PCR. The purified libraries were quantified using a Qubit 3.0 fluorometer, sized with a Bioanalyzer 2100, and then quantified again using the KAPA Library Quantification kit. Each immunoSEQ 96-well plate was sequenced on its own single-read 150-cycle Illumina NextSeq 550 flow cell. The source study handled its data this way. Because the immunoSEQ output included only junctional sequences and no quality scores, the filtering could not be the same as the filtering used for full-length reads. Sequences were annotated with PyIR, a Python wrapper for IgBLAST v1.9, using IMGT germline references to assign V/J genes and CDR3. Reads were filtered out if the reads had weak V/J assignments (E-value above 1e-6), no CDR3, stop codons, out-of-frame junctions, or ambiguous translated residues. V3J clonotypes were defined as sequences sharing the same inferred V gene, J gene, and CDR3 amino acid sequence. Percentage overlap between repertoires was computed as shared unique clonotypes divided by the size of the smaller repertoire. RTK rarefaction, the Chao1 estimator, and Recon v2.1 estimates of unobserved clonotypes were used to assess repertoire richness. Generation probabilities were computed with OLGA for all TCRbeta clonotypes obtained by the gDNA method from several donors. Sourced from immuneACCESS, this table was stored by TCRdb with only in-frame sequences that have V and J called. A share of the clones is absent; for the studies checked, an unresolved V gene accounts for under half, and the remainder has no known explanation. V and J calls and clone size are those listed in that table; D and trimming were worked out from the DNA. Across this sample there are roughly 1 million clones, with more than 65% seen only once. The leading ten clones occupy approximately 1.5% of the sample.

The donors were healthy, HIV-negative adults who had no recently reported acute infections or vaccinations. Every donor was a Caucasian adult living in Nashville, Tennessee, USA. CD4+ T cells were enriched through magnetic negative selection, after which naive cells were positively selected on CD45RA and the remaining negative fraction served as the memory subset. Blood was collected by leukapheresis, and PBMCs were isolated by Ficoll-Histopaque density gradient centrifugation and then cryopreserved in liquid nitrogen vapor phase. Purity and quantity of every magnetically sorted T cell population were checked by analytical flow cytometry. From each sorted fraction, genomic DNA was isolated and quantified by UV absorbance on a Nanodrop 2000c.

This TCR came from a man between 18 and 29 years old in good health. The chain employs TRBV19 and TRBJ2-7, with TRBD1 identical over 7 junction bases. Sequencing was carried out using memory CD4+ T cells sorted from blood. The cell subset or site label, read with the paper, signifies: CD45RA-negative fraction. The CDR3 loop reads CATAQGAYEQYF. The sequenced DNA is TGTGCCACCGCCCAGGGGGCCTACGAGCAGTACTTC.